This T cell receptor (beta chain) derives from a study of blood T cell repertoires in COVID-19. Study-wide context: COVID-19 samples collected from the United States, Italy and Spain covered acute and convalescent phases. Nucleic acid was either cDNA or gDNA, and it came from T cells, B-cell-depleted T cells, or PBMCs.

CDR3 length: 16 amino acids. In germline, CDR1 is LGHDT, CDR2 YNNKEL (reference sequence). The germline V and J ends were trimmed by 4 bases and 9 bases, with 19 bases remaining between them. Authors' analysis steps: From reference gene primer amplification, estimates of nucleated cell counts were derived. Only in-frame clones appear in the TCRdb table, and some are missing; sequencing was by immunoSEQ multiplex PCR. V and J calls and clone size follow that table, whereas D and trimming were derived from the DNA. Here the sample spans about 67,000 clones, 80% to 90% being singletons. The rearrangement uses TRBV3-1 (or the pseudogene TRBV3-2) and TRBJ1-6, with unresolved D. Material: peripheral blood. The origin of this receptor is a man between 45 and 60 years old with active COVID-19. The CDR3 nucleotides read TGTGCCAGCAGCCCCACTGCAGGTCGAATTGGTTCACCCCTCCACTTT. Translated: CASSPTAGRIGSPLHF.